The rows below give T cell receptor beta chains drawn from one sample of a study of control samples from healthy donors and cancer patients. Profiled with immunoSEQ multiplex PCR; TCRdb holds only in-frame clones, not every one. The sample yields about 140,000 clones, around 90% seen once. Sample: blood. The receptors derive from a man younger than 40 in good health. Both conserved end residues are part of each CDR3. The order of the fields is CDR3 length, D gene, J gene, V gene, clone size, CDR3 protein, CDR3 DNA. D genes are given only for firm matches. Only part of the rows carry a size: once, few, many, or a class if the clone is expanded.

15 . TRBJ1-5 TRBV19 . CASNPKGVSNQPQHF TGTGCCAGTAACCCTAAAGGCGTTAGCAATCAGCCCCAGCATTTT
16 . TRBJ2-2 TRBV4-1 . CASNGGTGRYTGELFF TGCGCCAGCAACGGGGGAACAGGGAGATACACCGGGGAGCTGTTTTTT
15 . TRBJ2-1 TRBV3-1/TRBV3-2 . CASSQDLGGYNEQFF TGTGCCAGCAGCCAAGATTTAGGGGGATACAATGAGCAGTTCTTC
15 TRBD1 TRBJ1-1 TRBV7-2 . CASSLRAGGPTEAFF TGTGCCAGCAGCTTAAGGGCAGGGGGGCCCACTGAAGCTTTCTTT
11 TRBD2 TRBJ2-1 TRBV6-5 . CASRLAGGRFF TGTGCCAGTCGACTAGCGGGTGGGCGGTTCTTC
13 . TRBJ1-3 TRBV7-9 once CASRQVGGNTIYF TGTGCCAGCAGACAGGTGGGGGGAAACACCATATATTTT
14 TRBD1 TRBJ2-7 TRBV5-1 . CASSGGQVSHEQYF TGCGCCAGCAGCGGCGGACAGGTCTCCCACGAGCAGTACTTC
13 . TRBJ2-7 TRBV6-4 . CASSDSLSYEQYF TGTGCCAGCAGTGATTCCCTATCCTACGAGCAGTACTTC
14 . TRBJ2-1 TRBV7-9 . CASSLEGGYNEQFF TGTGCCAGCAGCTTAGAGGGTGGTTACAATGAGCAGTTCTTC
15 . TRBJ1-3 TRBV27 . CASSLFGGNGNTIYF TGTGCCAGCAGTTTATTCGGGGGCAATGGAAACACCATATATTTT
13 . TRBJ1-1 TRBV19 . CASSVGGPGEAFF TGTGCCAGTAGTGTGGGGGGACCGGGTGAAGCTTTCTTT
16 . TRBJ2-3 TRBV19 . CASSMANRALTDTQYF TGTGCCAGTAGTATGGCGAACAGGGCCCTTACAGATACGCAGTATTTT
14 . TRBJ1-1 TRBV9 few CASSVIGGEGEAFF TGTGCCAGCAGCGTAATTGGGGGAGAAGGTGAAGCTTTCTTT
13 . TRBJ2-2 TRBV2 . CASRQGGVGELFF TGTGCCAGCAGGCAGGGGGGTGTCGGGGAGCTGTTTTTT
14 . TRBJ1-3 TRBV19 . CASSLQAAKNTIYF TGTGCCAGTAGTCTACAGGCTGCAAAAAACACCATATATTTT
18 . TRBJ1-5 TRBV21-1 . CASSKVVRDRGRGQPQHF TGTGCCAGCAGCAAAGTTGTGAGGGACAGGGGGCGCGGTCAGCCCCAGCATTTT
15 TRBD1 TRBJ1-2 TRBV2 . CASKGRDRGRYGYTF TGTGCCAGCAAGGGCCGGGACAGGGGGCGTTACGGCTACACCTTC
15 . TRBJ2-5 TRBV4-2 . CASSQDVGLQETQYF TGTGCCAGCAGCCAAGATGTGGGGCTCCAAGAGACCCAGTACTTC
15 . TRBJ1-1 TRBV7-2 . CASSPRGGAATEAFF TGTGCCAGCAGCCCCCGGGGGGGGGCGGCCACTGAAGCTTTCTTT
11 . TRBJ2-7 TRBV27 . CASSLGAEQYF TGTGCCAGCAGTTTAGGGGCCGAGCAGTACTTC
15 . TRBJ1-1 TRBV28 . CASSFDPGVNTEAFF TGTGCCAGCAGTTTCGATCCGGGAGTCAACACTGAAGCTTTCTTT
15 . TRBJ2-1 TRBV7-6 . CASSLGPKNLHEQFF TGTGCCAGCAGCTTAGGGCCCAAGAATCTCCATGAGCAGTTCTTC
13 TRBD1 TRBJ1-1 TRBV29-1 . CSVAGQGGTEAFF TGCAGCGTAGCCGGACAGGGCGGCACTGAAGCTTTCTTT
14 . TRBJ1-1 TRBV28 . CASSPLIGGARAFF TGTGCCAGCAGTCCACTGATCGGGGGGGCGAGGGCTTTCTTT
14 . TRBJ1-4 TRBV28 few CASSLPGGAEKLFF TGTGCCAGCAGTTTACCGGGGGGGGCGGAAAAACTGTTTTTT
16 . TRBJ1-1 TRBV7-6 . CASSLRLGNLNTEAFF TGTGCCAGCAGCTTACGGCTGGGCAACTTGAACACTGAAGCTTTCTTT
18 TRBD2 TRBJ2-2 TRBV19 . CASSFGLAGSANTGELFF TGTGCCAGTAGTTTCGGACTAGCGGGGAGCGCGAACACCGGGGAGCTGTTTTTT
15 TRBD1 TRBJ1-6 TRBV28 . CASSGQGTYNSPLHF TGTGCCAGCAGCGGACAGGGTACCTATAATTCACCCCTCCACTTT
16 TRBD1 TRBJ1-1 TRBV19 . CASSGQGFALNTEAFF TGTGCCAGTAGTGGACAGGGGTTTGCGTTGAACACTGAAGCTTTCTTT
15 TRBD1 TRBJ1-1 TRBV19 . CASSKQGAYSTEAFF TGTGCCAGTAGTAAACAGGGGGCGTATAGCACTGAAGCTTTCTTT
15 TRBD1 TRBJ2-6 TRBV28 few CASTGTVSGANVLTF TGTGCCAGCACCGGGACAGTCTCTGGGGCCAACGTCCTGACTTTC
16 . TRBJ1-3 TRBV18 once CASSANTGLSGNTIYF TGTGCCAGCTCAGCAAACACAGGGCTCTCTGGAAACACCATATATTTT
13 TRBD1 TRBJ1-2 TRBV6-1 . CASSERLQGDYTF TGTGCCAGCAGTGAGAGACTACAGGGGGACTACACCTTC
12 . TRBJ1-1 TRBV7-2 . CASSLDLFEAFF TGTGCCAGCAGCTTAGATCTCTTTGAAGCTTTCTTT
12 . TRBJ2-3 TRBV12-3/TRBV12-4 . CASSPRRDTQYF TGTGCCAGCAGCCCGCGCCGGGATACGCAGTATTTT
16 TRBD1 TRBJ1-2 TRBV7-8 . CASSSDRATKSYGYTF TGTGCCAGCAGCTCAGACAGGGCAACCAAGTCCTATGGCTACACCTTC
16 . TRBJ2-4 TRBV28 . CASSAPSPGLKNIQYF TGTGCCAGCAGTGCCCCCTCACCGGGACTTAAAAACATTCAGTACTTC
15 TRBD2 TRBJ2-7 TRBV4-1 . CASSQGIHLAVEQYF TGCGCCAGCAGCCAAGGGATCCATCTAGCGGTCGAGCAGTACTTC
14 TRBD2 TRBJ2-1 TRBV10-3 . CASKAGTSTHEQFF TGTGCCTCCAAAGCCGGGACTAGCACCCATGAGCAGTTCTTC
15 TRBD2 TRBJ2-1 TRBV19 . CASSILAGGGNEQFF TGTGCCAGTAGTATTTTGGCGGGAGGAGGGAATGAGCAGTTCTTC
13 TRBD2 TRBJ2-1 TRBV12-3/TRBV12-4 . CASRERLAFEQFF TGTGCCAGCAGGGAGCGACTAGCATTTGAGCAGTTCTTC
13 . TRBJ2-7 TRBV15 . CATSRGQFDEQYF TGTGCCACCAGCAGAGGACAGTTCGACGAGCAGTACTTC
15 . TRBJ2-7 TRBV19 . CASSLSTGSGYEQYF TGTGCCAGTAGTCTCTCAACAGGGTCGGGATACGAGCAGTACTTC
14 TRBD1 TRBJ1-1 TRBV28 once CASSDRDRKTEAFF TGTGCCAGCAGCGACCGGGACAGAAAAACTGAAGCTTTCTTT
15 . TRBJ2-3 TRBV3-1/TRBV3-2 few CASSQEGRSTDTQYF TGTGCCAGCAGCCAAGAGGGACGGAGCACAGATACGCAGTATTTT
14 . TRBJ1-5 TRBV5-5 . CASSLEHRVQPQHF TGTGCCAGCAGCTTGGAACACAGGGTCCAGCCCCAGCATTTT
13 TRBD1 TRBJ1-1 TRBV2 once CASSQGAETEAFF TGTGCCAGCAGCCAGGGGGCAGAGACTGAAGCTTTCTTT
11 . TRBJ1-2 TRBV7-9 once CASSLQGGYTF TGTGCCAGCAGCCTCCAGGGTGGCTACACCTTC
13 TRBD2 TRBJ2-7 TRBV20-1 . CSASTSGWYEQYF TGCAGTGCGAGTACTAGCGGGTGGTACGAGCAGTACTTC
12 . TRBJ1-6 TRBV28 . CASSLTNSPLHF TGTGCCAGCAGTTTAACTAATTCACCCCTCCACTTT
18 TRBD2 TRBJ2-1 TRBV6-1 few CASSEVFSSGRAYNEQFF TGTGCCAGCAGTGAAGTGTTTTCTAGCGGGAGGGCCTACAATGAGCAGTTCTTC
15 . TRBJ2-1 TRBV9 . CASSARQGGYNEQFF TGTGCCAGCAGCGCTAGACAGGGAGGCTACAATGAGCAGTTCTTC
17 . TRBJ2-5 TRBV3-1/TRBV3-2 once CASSQTSGGSWKETQYF TGTGCCAGCAGCCAAACGTCTGGAGGGAGTTGGAAGGAGACCCAGTACTTC